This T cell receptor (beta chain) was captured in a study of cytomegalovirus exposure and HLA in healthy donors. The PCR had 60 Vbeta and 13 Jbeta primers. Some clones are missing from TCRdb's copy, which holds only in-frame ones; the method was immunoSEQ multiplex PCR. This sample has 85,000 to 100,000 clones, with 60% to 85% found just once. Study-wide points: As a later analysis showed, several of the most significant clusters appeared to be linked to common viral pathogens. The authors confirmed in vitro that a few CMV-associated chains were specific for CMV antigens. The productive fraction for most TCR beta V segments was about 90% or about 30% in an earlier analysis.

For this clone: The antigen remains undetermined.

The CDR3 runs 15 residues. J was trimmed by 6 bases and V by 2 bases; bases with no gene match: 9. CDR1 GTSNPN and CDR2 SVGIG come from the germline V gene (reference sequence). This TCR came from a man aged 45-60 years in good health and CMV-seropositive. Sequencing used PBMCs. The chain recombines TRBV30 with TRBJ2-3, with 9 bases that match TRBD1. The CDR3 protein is CAWSRDRAAWDTQYF. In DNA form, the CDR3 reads TGTGCCTGGAGTCGGGACAGGGCCGCATGGGATACGCAGTATTTT.